This paragraph reports one TCR beta chain. The CDR3 runs 16 residues. The germline V gene encodes CDR1 MNHEY and CDR2 SVGAGI. V was cut by 1 base and J by 5 bases, with 16 bases left in between. Profiling relied on immunoSEQ multiplex PCR, and the TCRdb table lists in-frame clones only, not all of them. This table holds hundreds of thousands of clones, approximately 88% found once. The sample is drawn from a study of shared T cell receptors in the human thymus. These sequences were also reported in another study, on human thymus T cells. As that study records: Infants served as donors; they were healthy and Finnish and were having corrective surgery for congenital heart defects. Resections obtained during corrective heart surgery supplied the thymus tissue. Blood and thymic repertoires both appeared biased in V and J gene usage. Related research has reported that thymic repertoires overlap highly among unrelated individuals.

This TCR derives from a boy under two years old with a congenital heart defect. Sequencing input: thymocytes. V is TRBV6-5 and J is TRBJ2-3, with a possible D match to TRBD1 (6 bases). CDR3 sequence reads: CASSYYHLKQGDTQYF. As DNA, the CDR3 is TGTGCCAGCAGTTACTACCATCTAAAACAGGGAGATACGCAGTATTTT.